Each of the 4 T cell receptor beta chains below was sequenced from the same sample in a study of blood T cell repertoires in COVID-19. The repertoire was sequenced with immunoSEQ multiplex PCR; TCRdb's copy has only in-frame clones and lacks some. The sample gives about 370,000 clones, approximately 88% of which show up once; approximately 3% is in the top ten. Sequenced input: peripheral blood. All receptors come from a woman between 25 and 40 years old with COVID-19, enrolled during active disease.

V usage is TRBV29-1 and J usage is TRBJ2-1; D may be TRBD1 (6 bases). This CDR3 region has 14 residues. The V end lost 7 bases, the J end lost 2 bases, and 15 bases lay between the germline ends. Per the germline V gene, CDR1 is SQVTM and CDR2 is ANQGSEA. CDR3 in DNA: TGCAGCGGGGGACACCTGGGCCCCTACAATGAGCAGTTCTTC. Its protein product is CSGGHLGPYNEQFF.

This clone was seen only once. The gene calls are TRBV6-6 and TRBJ1-4; 7 nucleotides align to TRBD1. The J segment lost 8 bases and the V segment lost 5 bases, leaving 20 bases of the junction unmatched. The CDR3 length is 18 residues. Germline V CDR1 and CDR2: MNHNY, SVGAGI (reference sequence). Here the CDR3 DNA reads TGTGCCAGCAGTCTTACCAACTACGATAGACAGGGAGGAGAAAAACTGTTTTTT. This encodes CASSLTNYDRQGGEKLFF.

This clone was counted a single time. CDR3 sequence reads: CASSLNDRGLGYTF. CDR3 coding DNA: TGTGCCAGCAGCTTAAACGACAGGGGGCTCGGCTACACCTTC. The J gene is TRBJ1-2, the V gene TRBV7-8; 10 bases agree with TRBD1. Germline values: CDR1 SGHVS, CDR2 FQNEAQ. The CDR3 runs 14 residues. J was trimmed by 8 bases and V by 2 bases; bases with no gene match: 5.

The rearrangement uses TRBV5-1 and TRBJ2-7; TRBD1 is a possible D gene (6 bases). The germline V gene has CDR1 SGHRS and CDR2 YFSETQ. The ends were cut back, 0 bases at V and 8 bases at J, with 15 bases in the middle. The CDR3 is 14 amino acids. The CDR3 DNA sequence: TGCGCCAGCAGCTTGGCCCCTCGACAGGCACAGCAGTACTTC. It codes for CASSLAPRQAQQYF.